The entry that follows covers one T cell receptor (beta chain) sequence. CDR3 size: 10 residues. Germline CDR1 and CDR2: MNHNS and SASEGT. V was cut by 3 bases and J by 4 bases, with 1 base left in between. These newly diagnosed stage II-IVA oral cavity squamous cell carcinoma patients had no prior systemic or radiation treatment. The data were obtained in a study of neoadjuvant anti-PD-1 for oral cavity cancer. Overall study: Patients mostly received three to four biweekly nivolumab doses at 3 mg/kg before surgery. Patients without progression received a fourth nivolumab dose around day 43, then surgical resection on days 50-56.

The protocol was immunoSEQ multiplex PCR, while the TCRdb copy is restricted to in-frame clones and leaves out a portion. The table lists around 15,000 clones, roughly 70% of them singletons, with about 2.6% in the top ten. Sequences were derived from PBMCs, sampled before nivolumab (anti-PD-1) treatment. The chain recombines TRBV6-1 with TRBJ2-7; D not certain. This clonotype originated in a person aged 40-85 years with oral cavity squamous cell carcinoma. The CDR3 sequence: CASSDYEQYF. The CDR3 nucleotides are TGTGCCAGCAGTGATTACGAGCAGTACTTC.